Each of the 14 T cell receptor beta chains below was sequenced from the same sample in a study of T-cell reconstitution after alpha-beta-depleted transplantation in children. The TCRbeta library incorporated unique molecular identifiers. TCRdb reprocessed the PCR reads via MiXCR and lists one record per CDR3 protein. The repertoire includes fewer than 250,000 distinct CDR3 sequences, just under 8.5% of them detected once, and roughly 6% sits in the top ten. The source was PBMCs, mostly from graft donor cells, collected 180 days after TCRalphabeta/CD19-depleted stem cell transplant. Receptor source: a male patient between 10 and 17 years old who had a stem cell transplant for acute lymphoblastic leukemia, so the T cells may come from the graft donor.

This clonotype was observed at least ten times. The gene calls are TRBV20-1 and TRBJ2-1; no clear D. V lost 3 bases and J 9 bases, leaving 15 bases between the germline ends. The CDR3 has 13 residues. Looked up from germline, CDR1 is DFQATT and CDR2 is SNEGSKA (reference sequence). For the CDR3, the DNA is TGCAGTGCTAGTAGGTCCCCGTGGGTTGAGCAGTTCTTC. Translating gives CSASRSPWVEQFF.

This clonotype has a count of ten or more. The CDR3 loop reads CASSFTGTDYNEQFF. The DNA of the CDR3 is TGCGCCAGCAGCTTTACCGGGACAGATTACAATGAGCAGTTCTTC. This chain connects TRBV5-1 to TRBJ2-1; 7 nucleotides align to TRBD1. V was pared by 2 bases and J by 4 bases, with 6 bases of the junction left unmatched. The CDR3 spans 15 residues. Germline lookup yields CDR1 SGHRS and CDR2 YFSETQ.

There are many counts of this clonotype. The chain couples TRBV11-3 to TRBJ1-3; 9 positions agree with TRBD1. The germline gives CDR1 SGHNT, CDR2 YENEEA. This CDR3 is 15 amino acids long. Trimming at V came to 3 bases and at J to 2 bases, leaving 2 bases not matched to a gene. The CDR3: CASSLGQGPGNTIYF. CDR3 DNA sequence: TGTGCCAGCAGCTTGGGACAGGGCCCTGGAAACACCATATATTTT.

Ten or more counts support this clonotype. The chain couples TRBV5-6 to TRBJ2-3, with 7 positions matching TRBD1. Germline CDR1 and CDR2: SGHDT and YYEEEE. V dropped 1 base and J dropped 6; count of bases not matched to a gene: 5. This CDR3 spans 14 amino acids. CDR3 amino acids: CASSLNRGYDTQYF. As DNA, the CDR3 is TGTGCCAGCAGCTTGAACAGGGGATATGATACGCAGTATTTT.

This clonotype was detected ten times or more. V and J are TRBV11-2 and TRBJ1-2; TRBD1 is a possible D gene (6 bases). Trimming took 1 base from V and 6 from J, leaving 15 bases between them. Per germline, CDR1 SGHAT and CDR2 FQNNGV. The CDR3 extends over 15 amino acids. The CDR3 DNA reads TGTGCCAGCAGCTTAGCGGATGGGGGGCCCCATGGCTACACCTTC. Translated: CASSLADGGPHGYTF.

This clonotype was seen many times. This sequence joins TRBV15 and TRBJ1-6, with D perhaps matching TRBD1 (6 bases). V was shortened by 8 bases and J by 0 bases, with 20 bases between the two germline ends. The CDR3 is made up of 18 amino acids. Germline V gives CDR1 LNHNV, CDR2 YYDKDF (reference sequence). CDR3 loop: CATGGREGSSSYNSPLHF. The CDR3 coding sequence is TGTGCCACCGGGGGGCGAGAGGGCAGTAGCTCCTATAATTCACCCCTCCACTTT. The entire variable domain, with the rest obtained from reference TRBV15 and TRBJ1-6, is as follows: DAMVIQNPRYQVTQFGKPVTLSCSQTLNHNVMYWYQQKSSQAPKLLFHYYDKDFNNEADTPDNFQSRRPNTSFCFLDIRSPGLGDTAMYLCATGGREGSSSYNSPLHFGNGTRLTVT.

This clonotype has a count of ten or more. The chain recombines TRBV12-3 or TRBV12-4 with TRBJ2-7; TRBD1 matches at 7 bases. CDR3 length equals 14 residues. Trimming removed 3 bases from V and 0 bases from J; junction bases left unmatched: 2. The DNA of the CDR3 is TGTGCCAGCAGTTTGGACAGGTCCTCCTACGAGCAGTACTTC. Protein: CASSLDRSSYEQYF.

This clonotype came up many times. The chain combines TRBV7-2 with TRBJ2-3; 11 nucleotides match TRBD2. CDR1 is SGHTA and CDR2 is FQGNSA in the germline V gene. V shed 5 bases and J 10 bases; nucleotides not matched to a gene: 8. The CDR3 consists of 14 residues. Here the CDR3 DNA reads TGTGCCAGCAGCACCGGGACTAGCGGTGGAGCGCAGTATTTT. Translated, it gives CASSTGTSGGAQYF. Drawing the rest from reference TRBV7-2 and TRBJ2-3, the complete variable domain is GAGVSQSPSNKVTEKGKDVELRCDPISGHTALYWYRQSLGQGLEFLIYFQGNSAPDKSGLPSDRFSAERTGGSVSTLTIQRTQQEDSAVYLCASSTGTSGGAQYFGPGTRLTVL.

This clonotype was counted ten times or more. The chain links TRBV7-2 to TRBJ2-7; D gene unclear. Trimming pared 3 bases from V and 3 bases from J, leaving 9 bases between. CDR3 length: 13 residues. Per the germline V gene, CDR1 is SGHTA and CDR2 is FQGNSA. The CDR3 protein is CASSFGRNYEQYF. The CDR3 DNA is TGTGCCAGCAGCTTTGGTCGGAACTACGAGCAGTACTTC. Complete variable domain (other parts from reference TRBV7-2 and TRBJ2-7): GAGVSQSPSNKVTEKGKDVELRCDPISGHTALYWYRQSLGQGLEFLIYFQGNSAPDKSGLPSDRFSAERTGGSVSTLTIQRTQQEDSAVYLCASSFGRNYEQYFGPGTRLTVT.

This clonotype was seen at least ten times. J is TRBJ1-5 and V is TRBV6-1, with D maybe TRBD1 (6 bases). The CDR3 has 16 residues. The germline V gene encodes CDR1 MNHNS and CDR2 SASEGT. The germline V and J ends were trimmed by 6 bases and 4 bases, with 19 bases remaining between them. This chain's CDR3 is CASRMNPGHLNQPQHF. The CDR3 DNA reads TGTGCCAGCAGAATGAACCCGGGACACCTGAATCAGCCCCAGCATTTT.

This clonotype was counted at least ten times. J is TRBJ2-1 and V is TRBV7-2; D is unresolved. Germline lookup yields CDR1 SGHTA and CDR2 FQGNSA. This CDR3 has 14 residues. V lost 2 bases and J lost 7, with 12 bases in between. CDR3 coding DNA: TGTGCCAGCAGCTTATTTAATCGTGAGAATGAGCAGTTCTTC. This codes for CASSLFNRENEQFF.

Concerning this clonotype: A much larger clone differs from this one at a single base, so this may be a read error. The rearrangement joins TRBV28 to TRBJ1-5; D remains unclear. Germline V gives CDR1 MDHEN, CDR2 SYDVKM. This CDR3 spans 13 amino acids. With 1 base removed from V and 6 bases from J, the gap between germline ends came to 7 bases. The CDR3 nucleotides are TGTGCCAGCAGTTTATCAACCAGTCAGCCCCAGCATTTT. Residues: CASSLSTSQPQHF.

In its sample, this clonotype was seen many times. CDR3 amino acids: CSARGNWWTFQETQYF. The CDR3 DNA reads as TGCAGTGCTAGAGGGAATTGGTGGACTTTTCAAGAGACCCAGTACTTC. This chain uses TRBV20-1 with TRBJ2-5; D might be TRBD2 (5 bases). CDR3 length equals 16 residues. The V end was cut by 1 base, the J end by 2 bases, with 17 bases between. Germline V gene sequence: CDR1 DFQATT, CDR2 SNEGSKA (reference sequence).

On this clonotype itself: A much larger clone sits a single nucleotide away, making a read error possible. The chain joins TRBV11-2 to TRBJ1-5; no reliable D call. The CDR3 runs to 15 residues. The germline gives CDR1 SGHAT, CDR2 FQNNGV. V lost 4 bases and J lost 4, with 14 bases in between. The CDR3 spells CASSSGRGSNQPQHF. As DNA, the CDR3 is TGTGCCAGCAGCTCCGGGAGAGGCTCTAATCAGCCCCAGCATTTT.